The clone carrying this T cell receptor beta chain was counted between two and nine times. Antigen specificity is unknown. The sample originates from a study of CD8 T cells in Susac syndrome. Study conclusions and caveats: Where Susac syndrome CD4+ T cell repertoires were concerned, no clonal expansion was evident.

Patients with Susac syndrome met the recently defined diagnostic criteria for definite or probable disease. Reverse transcription of roughly 0.5 to 1 ug RNA was carried out with random hexamers. TCRdb fed the immunoSEQ multiplex PCR reads into MiXCR, producing one record per CDR3 protein. The table includes around 170,000 distinct CDR3 sequences, approximately 94% detected once. This CDR3 has 11 residues. Looked up from germline, CDR1 is MGHDK and CDR2 is SYGVNS. Trimming shortened V by 6 bases and J by 6 bases, and 5 bases separated the two germline ends. The specimen was CD4+ T cells from PBMCs. V gene TRBV25-1 combines with J gene TRBJ2-2; D unresolved. The receptor's source is a human donor with Susac syndrome. CDR3 bases: TGTGCCAGCAGCCGCTCCGGGGAGCTGTTTTTT. Translation gives CASSRSGELFF.